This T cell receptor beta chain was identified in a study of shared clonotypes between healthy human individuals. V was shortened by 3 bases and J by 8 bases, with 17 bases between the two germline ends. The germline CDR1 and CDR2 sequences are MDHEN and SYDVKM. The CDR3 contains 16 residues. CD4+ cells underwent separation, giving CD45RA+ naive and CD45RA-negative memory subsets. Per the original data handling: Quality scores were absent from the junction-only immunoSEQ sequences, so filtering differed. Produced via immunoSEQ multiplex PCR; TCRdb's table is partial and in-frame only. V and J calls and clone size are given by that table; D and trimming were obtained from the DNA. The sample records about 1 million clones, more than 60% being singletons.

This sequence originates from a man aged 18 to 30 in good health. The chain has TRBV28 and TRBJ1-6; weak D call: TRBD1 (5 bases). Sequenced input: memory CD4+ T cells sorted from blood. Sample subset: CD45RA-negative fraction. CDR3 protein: CASSFRSRQRHSPLHF. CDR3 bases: TGTGCCAGCAGTTTCCGGTCGCGACAGCGGCATTCACCCCTCCACTTT.